Below, one T cell receptor beta chain is given with its context. This clonotype was seen many times. Its antigen is currently not known. Per-nucleotide qualities are absent, and no much larger clonotype sits a single base away. The data derive from a study of regulatory T cells in long-lasting Graves disease (dated by TCRdb to about 2021). As for the study more broadly: Newly diagnosed Graves' disease patients had taken antithyroid drugs for less than 3 months. The study took place in China and was registered as a clinical trial. A total of roughly 35 samples underwent TCR sequencing: some 13 from persistent and some 20 from newly diagnosed Graves' disease patients. This study used TCR sequencing and RNA sequencing of peripheral blood to compare persistent Graves' disease patients against newly diagnosed Graves' disease patients.

This sample's time point label indicates: newly diagnosed GD, antithyroid drugs for less than 3 months. For both TCR sequencing and RNA sequencing, RNA was extracted from PBMCs using TRIzol. The diagnosis of Graves' disease was made according to American Thyroid Association guidelines. The patients came from an endocrinology department in Xi'an, China. From each patient, around 8.3 milliliters of peripheral blood was collected into an EDTA anticoagulant tube. Ficoll Paque Plus density gradient separation was used to isolate PBMCs, and no further T cell sorting was done. RNA quality was checked with an Agilent 2100 Bioanalyzer and agarose gel, and concentration with a NanoDrop 2000. The CDR3 runs 14 residues from the cysteine to the phenylalanine. Kept here is only the CDR3 DNA, which spans 42 bases and is read in frame from base 1. CDR1 and CDR2, per the germline V gene (reference sequence), are DFQATT and SNEGSKA. Trimming at the junction amounts to 4 bases on V and 0 bases on J, and the germline ends lie 11 bases apart.

Receptors were amplified or captured by multiplex PCR. Instrument on record: Illumina HiSeq 4000. TCR beta libraries were built with iRepertoire HTBI primers and Arm-PCR amplification of CDR3 regions. Before sequencing, the PCR products went through gel purification. The published analysis was carried out like this. A total of some 60 TRBV and approximately 13 TRBJ segments were identified across samples and were used for gene usage analysis of CDR3 amino acid clonotypes. COPE and FqMerger were used to merge filtered high-quality paired reads into contigs. BLAST was used to align contigs to IMGT TRBV, TRBD and TRBJ reference genes, with CDR3 defined following IMGT. Any clonotype with a frequency above 0.1% was classified as a highly expanded clone. Shannon entropy was used to measure repertoire diversity, and the Gini coefficient was used to measure V-J evenness. Clonotypes shared by more than one individual were considered public. TCRdb reanalyzed the raw reads on its own, using fastp at Q25 for trimming and MiXCR for clone calling, and kept in-frame beta chains. Rows with a matching CDR3 protein are joined into one entry that keeps the most common DNA and genes. Here the V and J calls rest on TCRdb's processing, not on the authors' analysis. The sample has 250,000 to 300,000 distinct CDR3 sequences on record, around a sixth of them singletons. Together, the top ten hold around 13% of the sample.

The investigation overall reported the following: Only the TCR beta chain was sequenced and analyzed. The small sample size was acknowledged by the authors as a limitation that may reduce accuracy. Persistent disease showed preferential use of TRBV28, TRBJ1-2 and TRBJ2-5, whereas newly diagnosed disease favored TRBV20-1 and TRBJ2-1. Persistent patients shared more public clonotypes among themselves (2,741) than newly diagnosed patients did (roughly 920). Lower TCR Shannon entropy and fewer highly expanded clones were observed in persistent Graves' disease patients than in newly diagnosed patients, which suggested clonal expansion. The study examined only peripheral blood because the primary lesion, thyroid tissue, could not be accessed.

This sample was also put to use in a study of T cells in Graves' hyperthyroidism and ophthalmopathy. The second study also describes: Graves' hyperthyroidism was defined as stable when no progression to ophthalmopathy occurred over 18 months of follow-up. Hyperthyroidism patients were newly diagnosed, had a disease duration of under 2 months, and were aged 18 to 65 years. The study excluded patients with uncontrolled infections, other autoimmune diseases, pregnancy or lactation. Diagnoses relied on clinical symptoms, serum thyroxine and TRAb, thyroid ultrasound and orbital computed tomography. For the first round of RT-PCR on the TCR CDR3, the HTBI primer set was used together with the Qiagen OneStep RT-PCR kit. Most expanded thyroid clonotypes (frequency above 0.001) were also detected in blood, suggesting blood repertoires may reflect thyroid immune responses. In cross-validation, a model built on a 13 V-J signature told ophthalmopathy apart from stable hyperthyroidism with 85% to 90% sensitivity and about 81% specificity, and in testing the same model reached 80%/75%. In validation, the model predicted progression to ophthalmopathy a median of about 6.8 months before onset, with over 55% sensitivity and about 72% specificity. TCR V-J signatures able to tell the groups apart were searched for in a discovery cohort of 100 patients, of whom more than 40 had Graves' ophthalmopathy and about 55 had stable Graves' hyperthyroidism. Prospective prediction of ophthalmopathy was tested in an independent validation cohort of fewer than 20 hyperthyroidism patients and some 17 patients who later progressed to ophthalmopathy. The approximately 100 discovery patients were randomly divided into training and test sets at a 7:3 ratio. In roughly six Graves' hyperthyroidism patients, the study also compared T-cell repertoires from thyroid tissue with T-cell repertoires from blood. After sampling, hyperthyroidism patients received methimazole starting at 30 mg daily, and ophthalmopathy patients received high-dose intravenous methylprednisolone. Libraries were constructed in a second round of multiplex PCR, after which size selection and purification were performed. Libraries were sequenced paired-end with 100 bp reads on an Illumina HiSeq2000. SOAPnuke was used to process the raw data, removing reads that contained adapters or uncalled bases, had a mean Phred below 15, or lacked an exact match to the constant primer or identifier. COPE v1.2.5 was used to merge the high-quality paired reads, and each unique nucleotide sequence was defined as a clonotype. Clonotypes were aligned to IMGT TRBV, TRBD and TRBJ reference segments using MiTCR v1.1. The analysis was restricted to V-J combinations with a frequency above 0.0001, which together covered 99.2% of the repertoires. A TCS score was defined as the ratio of F50 (clonal expansion) to E x V (chaos), with BLOSUM62-based TCRdist applied between CDR3 peptides within each V-J. Welch's t-statistics and random forest reduced roughly 540 V-J features to 13, which were used in a naive Bayes classifier (R e1071). Sample size was not statistically predetermined, and blinding of investigators to group allocation was not performed. The paper describes TCR Vbeta CDR3 sequencing of about 140 peripheral blood samples, made up of roughly 40 ophthalmopathy patients, some 76 hyperthyroidism patients and about 17 progressor patients.

The specimen was peripheral blood mononuclear cells (PBMCs), collected at new diagnosis, from a patient treated with antithyroid drugs. This TCR came from a woman in her thirties with Graves disease. Donor details come from another sample of the same person, matched by shared clones. The rearrangement combines TRBV20-1 with TRBJ2-3; there is no confident call for the D gene. For the CDR3, the sequence is CSATLETSTDTQYF. The bases read TGCAGTGCTACCTTAGAAACTAGCACAGATACGCAGTATTTT.